Following are 2 T cell receptor beta chains from one sample sequenced in a study of shared clonotypes between healthy human individuals. TCRdb's copy holds only in-frame clones and misses some; the assay was immunoSEQ multiplex PCR. The sample shows 700,000 or so clones, more than 70% of them seen only once. Sequencing was carried out using memory CD4+ T cells sorted from blood. This sample's subset: CD45RA-negative fraction. The receptors were sampled from a young woman in good health.

V is TRBV28 and J is TRBJ1-1; D possibly corresponds to TRBD1 (5 bases). The CDR3 is made up of 14 amino acids. The V and J ends lost 9 bases and 3 bases respectively, with 17 bases between them. Germline V lookup: CDR1 MDHEN, CDR2 SYDVKM. The DNA of the CDR3 is TGTGCCAGTATTCCGGACGGGGGGGACACTGAAGCTTTCTTT. It codes for CASIPDGGDTEAFF.

The chain is built from TRBV5-4 and TRBJ2-7; a possible D gene is TRBD2 (7 bases). Germline CDR1 SGHNT, CDR2 YYREEE (reference sequence). The CDR3 has 13 residues. V was cut by 4 bases and J by 2 bases, with 10 bases left in between. This CDR3 reads CASSKGGAYEQYF. For the CDR3, the DNA is TGTGCCAGCAGCAAAGGGGGGGCCTACGAGCAGTACTTC.